The present TCR beta chain was sequenced within a study of shared clonotypes between healthy human individuals. Study-wide results and limits: Donor scarcity curtailed the genetic and exposure-history diversity represented herein. Only blood underwent sampling, and tissue repertoires likely differ.

The CDR3 length is 15 residues. V lost 2 bases, J lost 0 bases, and 8 bases lay in between. From germline, CDR1 is MNHEY and CDR2 SVGAGI. TCRdb keeps only in-frame clones here, not all; method: immunoSEQ multiplex PCR. The data contain approximately 1.5 million clones, about 98% of them singletons. As to this clone: What it recognizes is unknown.

Sequencing input: naive CD4+ T cells sorted from blood. Subset reported: CD45RA+ positively selected. The sequence was collected from a man aged 30 to 39 in good health. This sequence joins TRBV6-5 and TRBJ2-1, with D unclear. The CDR3 bases are TGTGCCAGCAGTTACGGTCGGAGCTCCTACAATGAGCAGTTCTTC. This codes for CASSYGRSSYNEQFF.